Reported below is one T cell receptor beta chain. Germline V gene lookup returns CDR1 KGHDR and CDR2 SFDVKD. The CDR3 is 15 residues long. V lost 3 bases, J lost 0 bases, and 4 bases stayed unmatched. The table came from immunoSEQ multiplex PCR; TCRdb's copy has only in-frame clones and leaves some out. The table lists hundreds of thousands of clones, roughly 85% of them singletons. This sample was taken from a study of blood T cell repertoires in COVID-19. Whole-study context: Specimens from acute and convalescent COVID-19 originated in the United States, Italy and Spain. The analysed material was cDNA or gDNA that came from T cells, B-cell-depleted T cells, or PBMCs.

Across about two dozen US areas, participants ranged in age from roughly 18 to 95 years. Cohort allocation depended upon clinical history that participants reported. The chain is built from TRBV24-1 and TRBJ2-7; 7 bases map to TRBD1. The source of this sequence is a woman in her forties or fifties with acute COVID-19. The sequencing sample was made of PBMCs or T cells enriched from blood (not recorded which). CDR3: CATSDNRGLSYEQYF. CDR3 sequence (DNA): TGTGCCACCAGTGATAACAGGGGCCTCTCCTACGAGCAGTACTTC.